The 21 T cell receptor beta chains reported below all come from one sample, sequenced in a study of cytomegalovirus exposure and HLA in healthy donors. The PCR contained 60 Vbeta and 13 Jbeta primers. The repertoire was sequenced with immunoSEQ multiplex PCR; TCRdb's copy has only in-frame clones and lacks some. The sample lists around 140,000 clones; about 76% were seen once. Sequenced sample: PBMCs. The origin of the receptors is a woman between 35 and 50 years old in good health and CMV-seronegative.

The chain employs TRBV5-6 and TRBJ1-3; D call uncertain. The CDR3 length is 15 residues. Germline CDR1 is SGHDT and CDR2 is YYEEEE. V lost 1 base to trimming and J lost 4 bases, with 12 bases between them. The CDR3 DNA reads as TGTGCCAGCAGCTTGAGAGGGCTGTCCGGAAACACCATATATTTT. Protein sequence: CASSLRGLSGNTIYF.

The chain links TRBV4-2 to TRBJ2-7; 8 nucleotides match TRBD1. Germline V CDR1 and CDR2: LGHNA, YNFKEQ. The length of the CDR3 is 14 residues. V was pared by 1 base and J by 4 bases, with 3 bases of the junction left unmatched. CDR3 bases: TGTGCCAGCAGCCAAGCCCGACAGGGGTACGAGCAGTACTTC. It yields the protein CASSQARQGYEQYF.

The rearrangement joins TRBV6-5 to TRBJ1-5; 8 bases line up with TRBD1. This CDR3 is 15 amino acids long. V trimming: 6 bases; J trimming: 3 bases; junction bases outside the gene matches: 7. Germline V gene sequence: CDR1 MNHEY, CDR2 SVGAGI. CDR3 amino acids: CASSRTGIVNQPQHF. The CDR3, as DNA: TGTGCCAGCAGCCGGACAGGGATAGTCAATCAGCCCCAGCATTTT.

This clone came up once. This rearrangement joins TRBV5-8 to TRBJ2-7, with D perhaps matching TRBD2 (5 bases). This CDR3 region has 13 residues. The V end lost 1 base, the J end lost 5 bases, and 10 bases lay between the germline ends. Germline CDR1 reads SGHTS; CDR2 reads YDEGEE. The DNA of the CDR3 is TGTGCCAGCAGCTTGCGACTATCCGACGAGCAGTACTTC. Residues: CASSLRLSDEQYF.

The rearrangement joins TRBV6-1 to TRBJ1-1; D not resolved. V lost 5 bases and J 6 bases, leaving 16 bases between the germline ends. This CDR3 is 14 amino acids long. Germline values: CDR1 MNHNS, CDR2 SASEGT. As DNA, the CDR3 is TGTGCCAGCAGTTTTCGGGGATCCGGCGCTGAAGCTTTCTTT. Residues: CASSFRGSGAEAFF.

The rearrangement links TRBV4-3 to TRBJ1-5, with D perhaps TRBD1 (5 bases). Trimming took off 3 bases at V and 4 bases at J, with 13 bases between the two ends. Germline CDR1 LGHNA, CDR2 YSLEER. The CDR3 runs to 15 residues. In DNA, the CDR3 is TGCGCCAGCAGCCAGATACGGGCAGGGAATCAGCCCCAGCATTTT. Translating gives CASSQIRAGNQPQHF.

The genes are TRBV30 and TRBJ2-7; TRBD1 matches at 10 bases. Germline trimming cut 2 bases from V and 3 bases from J; bases unmatched to any gene: 4. The CDR3 length is 14 residues. The germline gives CDR1 GTSNPN, CDR2 SVGIG (reference sequence). CDR3 sequence (DNA): TGTGCCTGGAGTCCCGGGACAGGGGACTACGAGCAGTACTTC. Translating gives CAWSPGTGDYEQYF.

The J gene is TRBJ1-6, the V gene TRBV6-1; D may be TRBD1 (6 bases). Germline loops: CDR1 MNHNS, CDR2 SASEGT. There are 13 residues in the CDR3. Trimming stripped 8 bases from V and 5 bases from J, with 10 bases between. The CDR3 loop reads CASLGQNNSPLHF. The CDR3 bases are TGTGCCAGCCTTGGACAGAATAATTCACCCCTCCACTTT.

The chain has TRBV7-3 and TRBJ1-1; the D is unclear. Trimming shortened V by 4 bases and J by 2 bases, and 11 bases separated the two germline ends. Germline CDR1 and CDR2: SGHTA and FQGTGA. This CDR3 has 14 amino acids. CDR3 DNA: TGTGCCAGCAGCTCTAGTTGGGTCAACACTGAAGCTTTCTTT. It yields the protein CASSSSWVNTEAFF.

This chain joins TRBV6-6 and TRBJ1-1; the D is unclear. V dropped 10 bases and J dropped 1 base, with 16 bases sitting between them. The CDR3 is 14 amino acids. Germline CDR1 MNHNY, CDR2 SVGAGI (reference sequence). The CDR3 is CATYLGQRNTEAFF. Here the CDR3 DNA reads TGTGCCACCTACTTGGGCCAGAGGAACACTGAAGCTTTCTTT.

CDR3 sequence: CASSEPVDTQYF. CDR3 DNA sequence: TGTGCCAGCAGTGAGCCGGTAGATACGCAGTATTTT. The rearrangement uses TRBV6-1 and TRBJ2-3; the D is unclear. The CDR3 is made up of 12 amino acids. The germline V gene has CDR1 MNHNS and CDR2 SASEGT. V was pared by 3 bases and J by 5 bases, with 6 bases between.

The rearrangement links TRBV7-2 to TRBJ1-3, with 9 bases fitting TRBD1. Germline assignment: CDR1 SGHTA and CDR2 FQGNSA. CDR3 size: 18 residues. Trimming removed 3 bases from V and 0 bases from J; junction bases left unmatched: 9. The CDR3 DNA reads as TGTGCCAGCAGCTTCGTCCCGGGACAGGGATCCTCTGGAAACACCATATATTTT. It codes for CASSFVPGQGSSGNTIYF. Based on the CDR3 plus reference TRBV7-2 and TRBJ1-3, the full variable domain is GAGVSQSPSNKVTEKGKDVELRCDPISGHTALYWYRQSLGQGLEFLIYFQGNSAPDKSGLPSDRFSAERTGGSVSTLTIQRTQQEDSAVYLCASSFVPGQGSSGNTIYFGEGSWLTVV.

This rearrangement joins TRBV5-1 to TRBJ1-4; TRBD1 aligns across 7 bases. Germline values: CDR1 SGHRS, CDR2 YFSETQ. V shed 2 bases, J shed 6 bases, and the junction held 7 bases outside the gene matches. The CDR3 extends over 15 amino acids. Written as DNA, the CDR3 is TGCGCCAGCAGCTTCCGCTCGACAGGGTATGAAAAACTGTTTTTT. Amino acids: CASSFRSTGYEKLFF.

The chain has TRBV2 and TRBJ2-7; 9 bases are shared with TRBD1. J lost 6 bases, V lost 6 bases, and 12 bases had no gene match. This CDR3 region has 15 residues. CDR1 SNHLY and CDR2 FYNNEI come from the germline V gene. CDR3 residues: CASREREGQGFEQYF. The CDR3 region has the DNA TGTGCCAGCAGGGAACGTGAGGGACAGGGTTTCGAGCAGTACTTC.

The J gene is TRBJ2-4, the V gene TRBV19; maybe TRBD2 (5 bases). This CDR3 contains 14 residues. The germline gives CDR1 LNHDA, CDR2 SQIVND (reference sequence). Trimming shortened V by 8 bases and J by 3 bases, and 14 bases separated the two germline ends. The CDR3 spells CASAGRGDKNIQYF. Written as DNA, the CDR3 is TGTGCCAGTGCCGGACGGGGAGACAAAAACATTCAGTACTTC. Based on the CDR3 plus reference TRBV19 and TRBJ2-4, the full variable domain is DGGITQSPKYLFRKEGQNVTLSCEQNLNHDAMYWYRQDPGQGLRLIYYSQIVNDFQKGDIAEGYSVSREKKESFPLTVTSAQKNPTAFYLCASAGRGDKNIQYFGAGTRLSVL.

The chain uses TRBV6-1 and TRBJ2-6; a weak D match, TRBD2 (5 bases). The V gene lost 9 bases and the J gene lost 2 bases, with 8 bases spanning the gap. The CDR3 runs to 13 residues. CDR1 is MNHNS, CDR2 SASEGT, per germline. The CDR3 nucleotides are TGTGCCAGTACCGGGACTGGGGCCAACGTCCTGACTTTC. It yields the protein CASTGTGANVLTF.

The gene calls are TRBV7-8 and TRBJ2-2; no clear D gene. With 4 bases removed from V and 4 bases from J, the gap between germline ends came to 10 bases. The CDR3 loop spans 14 amino acids. Germline CDR1 and CDR2: SGHVS and FQNEAQ. The CDR3 sequence: CASSYSRVTGELFF. The CDR3 DNA follows: TGTGCCAGCAGCTACTCCCGAGTCACCGGGGAGCTGTTTTTT.

The chain is built from TRBV6-1 and TRBJ1-2; D is unclear. V lost 1 base, J lost 8 bases, and 17 bases lay in between. CDR1 and CDR2 (germline): MNHNS, SASEGT. CDR3 length: 15 amino acids. The CDR3 region has the DNA TGTGCCAGCAGTGAAGTGCGCCTCTTTTTCTGGGGCTACACCTTC. Its protein product is CASSEVRLFFWGYTF.

The chain has TRBV4-3 and TRBJ1-2, with D perhaps matching TRBD1 (5 bases). V lost 4 bases to trimming and J lost 2 bases, with 8 bases between them. This CDR3 has 13 amino acids. Germline assignment: CDR1 LGHNA and CDR2 YSLEER. CDR3 nucleotide sequence: TGCGCCAGCAGCCGGCAGGGAAACTATGGCTACACCTTC. It encodes CASSRQGNYGYTF.

The chain has TRBV28 and TRBJ1-2; D might be TRBD1 (6 bases). Trimming removed 6 bases at V and 3 bases at J, with 17 bases between. Germline V lookup: CDR1 MDHEN, CDR2 SYDVKM. The CDR3 contains 15 residues. CDR3 coding DNA: TGTGCCAGCAGCTTACCGGGACAAGGGCACTATGGCTACACCTTC. Amino acids: CASSLPGQGHYGYTF.

This clone was seen only a few times. The chain uses TRBV2 and TRBJ1-1, with D possibly matching TRBD1 (5 bases). This CDR3 is 14 amino acids long. V was pared by 8 bases and J by 1 base, with 14 bases between. Per germline, CDR1 SNHLY and CDR2 FYNNEI. The CDR3 DNA reads TGTGCCAGCGGCTACATAGGGGAGAACACTGAAGCTTTCTTT. This encodes CASGYIGENTEAFF.